The 25 T cell receptor beta chains below were found in one sample sequenced in a study of blood T cell repertoires in COVID-19 (dated by TCRdb to about 2020). Libraries were built with the immunoSEQ multiplex PCR assay. As stored in TCRdb, this immuneACCESS dataset retains in-frame rearrangements with V and J assigned. A fraction of the clones does not appear; measured against another copy, unresolved V genes explain less than half of the discrepancy, and the remainder lacks a known reason. The sample table records 17,000 or so clones; around 80% of these occur just once. Together, the top ten hold 22% of the sample. Material for sequencing was peripheral blood. These receptors all stem from a man in his fifties or sixties with active or convalescent COVID-19.

V is TRBV18 and J is TRBJ2-3; D not resolved. Germline values: CDR1 KGHSH, CDR2 LQKENI. The V and J ends lost 0 bases and 0 bases respectively, with 4 bases between them. The length of the CDR3 is 14 residues. The CDR3 sequence is CASSPPSSTDTQYF. The CDR3 DNA sequence: TGTGCCAGCTCACCACCGTCTAGCACAGATACGCAGTATTTT.

V and J are TRBV4-2 and TRBJ2-6; the match to TRBD2 covers 10 bases. This CDR3 region has 18 residues. Germline CDR1 reads LGHNA; CDR2 reads YNFKEQ. V shed 0 bases and J 0 bases; nucleotides not matched to a gene: 2. CDR3 residues: CASSQEGTSASGANVLTF. CDR3 DNA sequence: TGTGCCAGCAGCCAAGAGGGGACTAGCGCCTCTGGGGCCAACGTCCTGACTTTC.

The V and J genes are TRBV27 and TRBJ2-1; D possibly corresponds to TRBD2 (5 bases). CDR3 length equals 14 residues. V was cut by 3 bases and J by 5 bases, with 11 bases left in between. Germline V lookup: CDR1 MNHEY, CDR2 SMNVEV (reference sequence). CDR3 nucleotides: TGTGCCAGCAGTTTTGGTCCCGGGAACAATGAGCAGTTCTTC. Amino acid sequence: CASSFGPGNNEQFF.

This clone was detected a few times. The chain links TRBV28 to TRBJ2-7, with 9 bases fitting TRBD2. J gave up 1 base and V 3 bases, and 7 bases lay outside the gene matches. Germline CDR1 and CDR2: MDHEN and SYDVKM. The CDR3 has 16 residues. This CDR3 reads CASSFSLAGLSYEQYF. For the CDR3, the DNA is TGTGCCAGCAGTTTCTCACTAGCGGGCCTTTCCTACGAGCAGTACTTC.

V gene TRBV10-1 combines with J gene TRBJ2-2; 8 bases align to TRBD2. This CDR3 spans 15 amino acids. Germline V gene sequence: CDR1 WNHNN, CDR2 SYGVQD (reference sequence). V trimming: 0 bases; J trimming: 6 bases; junction bases outside the gene matches: 3. This chain's CDR3 is CASSESTSGSGELFF. The CDR3 DNA is TGCGCCAGCAGTGAGTCAACTAGCGGTTCCGGGGAGCTGTTTTTT.

The CDR3 region is CASTQGANTEAFF. The CDR3 DNA sequence: TGTGCCAGCACACAGGGGGCAAACACTGAAGCTTTCTTT. The chain couples TRBV9 to TRBJ1-1; the match to TRBD1 covers 9 bases. The CDR3 has 13 residues. CDR1 is SGDLS and CDR2 is YYNGEE in the germline V gene. Trimming at V came to 6 bases and at J to 2 bases, leaving 2 bases not matched to a gene. The entire variable domain, with the rest obtained from reference TRBV9 and TRBJ1-1, is as follows: DSGVTQTPKHLITATGQRVTLRCSPRSGDLSVYWYQQSLDQGLQFLIQYYNGEERAKGNILERFSAQQFPDLHSELNLSSLELGDSALYFCASTQGANTEAFFGQGTRLTVV.

V and J are TRBV2 and TRBJ2-5; D might be TRBD1 (6 bases). Trimming stripped 4 bases from V and 7 bases from J, with 19 bases between. This CDR3 has 15 residues. Germline-derived CDR1 and CDR2 are SNHLY and FYNNEI. Here the CDR3 DNA reads TGTGCCAGCAGTGTTCGAAACAGGGACCCCGCGACCCAGTACTTC. Translation gives CASSVRNRDPATQYF.

The rearrangement joins TRBV5-6 to TRBJ1-2; possible D gene TRBD1, 5 bases. The CDR3 sequence is 14 residues long. From germline, CDR1 is SGHDT and CDR2 YYEEEE. With 0 bases removed from V and 3 bases from J, the gap between germline ends came to 9 bases. The CDR3 DNA sequence: TGTGCCAGCAGCTTGGGGGGCAGGGACTATGGCTACACCTTC. It translates to CASSLGGRDYGYTF.

This clone was observed a handful of times. This chain joins TRBV19 and TRBJ1-1; the match to TRBD1 covers 7 bases. Germline lookup yields CDR1 LNHDA and CDR2 SQIVND (reference sequence). The junction had 6 bases not matched to a gene; V was cut back by 4 bases and J by 1 base. The CDR3 has 15 residues. CDR3 sequence: CASSTPGQTNTEAFF. In nucleotides, the CDR3 is TGTGCCAGTAGTACCCCGGGACAGACGAACACTGAAGCTTTCTTT. Using reference TRBV19 and TRBJ1-1 for the parts outside the CDR3, the full variable domain is DGGITQSPKYLFRKEGQNVTLSCEQNLNHDAMYWYRQDPGQGLRLIYYSQIVNDFQKGDIAEGYSVSREKKESFPLTVTSAQKNPTAFYLCASSTPGQTNTEAFFGQGTRLTVV.

J is TRBJ1-1 and V is TRBV11-3, with 7 bases aligning to TRBD1. The CDR3 covers 14 residues. Germline-derived CDR1 and CDR2 are SGHNT and YENEEA. J was trimmed by 4 bases and V by 5 bases; bases with no gene match: 7. The CDR3 DNA is TGTGCCAGCAGCCCGGGACAGAGGGGCACTGAAGCTTTCTTT. Amino acid sequence: CASSPGQRGTEAFF.

The gene calls are TRBV5-6 and TRBJ2-1; D is unresolved. V gave up 4 bases and J gave up 6 bases, with 17 bases separating them. Germline CDR1 SGHDT, CDR2 YYEEEE. This CDR3 is 15 amino acids long. The CDR3 here is CASSPGSTTANEQFF. Here the CDR3 DNA reads TGTGCCAGCAGCCCGGGTAGCACCACTGCCAATGAGCAGTTCTTC.

The chain is built from TRBV4-1 and TRBJ2-1; 8 bases line up with TRBD2. CDR1 MGHRA and CDR2 YSYEKL come from the germline V gene. V was clipped by 0 bases and J by 9 bases; unmatched bases: 4. This CDR3 is 14 amino acids long. In nucleotides, the CDR3 is TGCGCCAGCAGCCAAGAGCGGGAGGTAGCTGAGCAGTTCTTC. Its translation: CASSQEREVAEQFF.

As regards this clone: The germline gene is not matched at one end of the junction; a read error may be the cause. V gene TRBV6-5 combines with J gene TRBJ2-3, with no clear D. CDR1 and CDR2 (germline): MNHEY, SVGAGI. The CDR3 consists of 15 residues. CDR3: CASSDSFSTTDTQYF. The CDR3, as DNA: TGTGCCAGCAGTGACTCCTTCAGTACCACAGATACGCAGTATTTT.

The chain employs TRBV27 and TRBJ2-1, with D maybe TRBD2 (5 bases). Germline values: CDR1 MNHEY, CDR2 SMNVEV (reference sequence). V was trimmed by 2 bases and J by 7 bases, leaving 15 bases between them. The CDR3 spans 15 residues. CDR3 coding DNA: TGTGCCAGCAGTTTAAGCAGAGGGAGATGGAATGAGCAGTTCTTC. This sequence encodes CASSLSRGRWNEQFF.

The chain carries TRBV2 and TRBJ2-6; no clear D gene. The CDR3 contains 13 residues. Looked up from germline, CDR1 is SNHLY and CDR2 is FYNNEI. Trimming stripped 3 bases from V and 3 bases from J, with 3 bases between. CDR3 in DNA: TGTGCCAGCAGTGACGGTGGGGCCAACGTCCTGACTTTC. This encodes CASSDGGANVLTF.

The chain has TRBV6-5 and TRBJ1-3; 9 bases map to TRBD1. The CDR3 runs 15 residues. CDR1 is MNHEY, CDR2 SVGAGI, per germline. V shed 6 bases and J 4 bases; nucleotides not matched to a gene: 7. The CDR3 loop is CASRALGTGGNTIYF. The CDR3 DNA sequence: TGTGCCAGCAGGGCCCTAGGGACAGGGGGAAACACCATATATTTT.

In its sample, this clone was seen a few times. The gene calls are TRBV7-2 and TRBJ2-1, with a tentative D call TRBD2 (6 bases). The germline V and J ends were trimmed by 3 bases and 8 bases, with 11 bases remaining between them. Germline values: CDR1 SGHTA, CDR2 FQGNSA. The CDR3 contains 13 residues. The CDR3 DNA is TGTGCCAGCAGCTTCCTAACGGGAGATGAGCAGTTCTTC. It is translated as CASSFLTGDEQFF.

The chain couples TRBV5-4 to TRBJ2-7; TRBD1 aligns across 10 bases. Germline-derived CDR1 and CDR2 are SGHNT and YYREEE (reference sequence). The CDR3 is made up of 16 amino acids. The trim removed 0 bases at V and 2 bases at J, leaving 5 bases unmatched. CDR3: CASSLGIGTGAYEQYF. The CDR3 DNA reads as TGTGCCAGCAGCTTGGGCATAGGGACAGGGGCCTACGAGCAGTACTTC.

The V call is TRBV5-1, the J call TRBJ1-2; D is possibly TRBD1 (5 bases). V shed 0 bases and J shed 2 bases, with 8 bases lying between them. Germline-derived CDR1 and CDR2 are SGHRS and YFSETQ. The CDR3 spans 14 residues. In nucleotides, the CDR3 is TGCGCCAGCAGCTTGGCACAGGTGAACTATGGCTACACCTTC. It specifies CASSLAQVNYGYTF.

This chain links TRBV5-4 with TRBJ1-2; tentative D call: TRBD1 (6 bases). Germline V gene data show CDR1 as SGHNT and CDR2 as YYREEE (reference sequence). The CDR3 is made up of 15 amino acids. The V and J ends lost 1 base and 6 bases respectively, with 16 bases between them. CDR3 residues: CASSLRITGTHGYTF. Here the CDR3 DNA reads TGTGCCAGCAGCTTGAGGATTACCGGGACACATGGCTACACCTTC.

The chain joins TRBV2 to TRBJ1-5; D is uncertain. Per the germline V gene, CDR1 is SNHLY and CDR2 is FYNNEI. The CDR3 is 15 residues long. Trimming pared 7 bases from V and 5 bases from J, leaving 18 bases between. This chain's CDR3 is CASTLSAVRDQPQHF. The CDR3 DNA follows: TGTGCCAGCACTTTATCCGCGGTGAGGGATCAGCCCCAGCATTTT.

The chain combines TRBV7-8 with TRBJ1-6; a possible D gene is TRBD1 (6 bases). V was shortened by 2 bases and J by 8 bases, with 10 bases between the two germline ends. Germline CDR1 reads SGHVS; CDR2 reads FQNEAQ. This CDR3 is 14 amino acids long. Here the CDR3 reads CASSLTGSDSPLHF. CDR3 sequence (DNA): TGTGCCAGCAGCTTAACAGGGTCTGATTCACCCCTCCACTTT.

The chain is built from TRBV6-5 and TRBJ2-7; no clear D. The CDR3 covers 15 residues. V lost 5 bases and J lost 0, with 14 bases in between. Germline V lookup: CDR1 MNHEY, CDR2 SVGAGI. DNA of the CDR3: TGTGCCAGCAGTACCGGCGGATTCAGCTCCTACGAGCAGTACTTC. Translating it yields CASSTGGFSSYEQYF.

The V gene is TRBV5-4, the J gene TRBJ1-6; 11 bases fit TRBD1. The CDR3 is 13 amino acids. From germline, CDR1 is SGHNT and CDR2 YYREEE (reference sequence). V dropped 10 bases and J dropped 12; count of bases not matched to a gene: 9. CDR3 coding DNA: TGTGCCGTAAGGACAGGGGGCCGTGAACCCCTCCACTTT. Translated: CAVRTGGREPLHF.

This clone is a singleton in its sample. The gene calls are TRBV5-6 and TRBJ2-2, with D maybe TRBD2 (6 bases). Trimming shortened V by 0 bases and J by 5 bases, and 8 bases separated the two germline ends. This CDR3 has 14 residues. Germline V CDR1 and CDR2: SGHDT, YYEEEE. CDR3 DNA sequence: TGTGCCAGCAGCTTGGATCGGGGGACCGGGGAGCTGTTTTTT. It yields the protein CASSLDRGTGELFF.